This record concerns one TCR beta chain sequence. The junction departs from germline at one end; a sequencing error may be responsible. This specimen comes from a study of identifying expanded T cells in peripheral blood. Per germline, CDR1 SQVTM and CDR2 ANQGSEA. There are 13 residues in the CDR3. Healthy donors had no documented immune events, such as infections, while sampled. TCRdb keeps only in-frame clones here, not all; method: immunoSEQ multiplex PCR. The sample lists about 85,000 clones, around 89% occurring once. This clonotype originated in a person aged 18 to 75 in good health. The sequenced sample was blood. The chain is built from TRBV29-1 and TRBJ2-5, with D perhaps TRBD2 (7 bases). CDR3 coding DNA: TGCAGCGTTGCTTTGGGGGGGCAAGAGACCCGGTACTTC. Translation gives CSVALGGQETRYF. Complete variable domain (other parts from reference TRBV29-1 and TRBJ2-5): SAVISQKPSRDICQRGTSLTIQCQVDSQVTMMFWYRQQPGQSLTLIATANQGSEATYESGFVIDKFPISRPNLTFSTLTVSNMSPEDSSIYLCSVALGGQETRYFGPGTRLLVL.